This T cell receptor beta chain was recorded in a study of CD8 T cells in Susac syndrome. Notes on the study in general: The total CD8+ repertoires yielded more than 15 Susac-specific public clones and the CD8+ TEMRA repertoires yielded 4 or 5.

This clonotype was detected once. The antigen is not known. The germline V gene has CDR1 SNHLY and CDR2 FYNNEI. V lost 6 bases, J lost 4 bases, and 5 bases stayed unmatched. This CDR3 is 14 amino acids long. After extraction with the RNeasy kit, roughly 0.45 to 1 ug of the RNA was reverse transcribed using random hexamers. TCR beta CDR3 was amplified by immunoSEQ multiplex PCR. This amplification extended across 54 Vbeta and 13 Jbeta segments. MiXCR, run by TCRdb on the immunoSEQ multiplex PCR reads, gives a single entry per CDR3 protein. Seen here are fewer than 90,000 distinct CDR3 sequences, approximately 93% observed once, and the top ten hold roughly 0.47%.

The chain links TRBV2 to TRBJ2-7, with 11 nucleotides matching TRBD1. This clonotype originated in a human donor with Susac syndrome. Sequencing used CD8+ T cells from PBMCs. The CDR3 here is CASSRTGGGYEQYF. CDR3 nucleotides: TGTGCCAGCAGCCGGACAGGGGGCGGGTACGAGCAGTACTTC.